This entry lists 9 T cell receptor beta chains sequenced from one sample in a study of T cells in women clearing cervical HPV infection. Sequencing was performed with immunoSEQ multiplex PCR; in TCRdb, only in-frame clones are kept and a portion is missing. This sample's clone table lists some 16,000 clones. The sample taken for sequencing was blood buffy coat. The receptors were sampled from a woman aged 18 to 69 with a cervical HPV16 infection that either progressed to CIN3+ or cleared (not recorded which).

A word on this clone: The CDR3 end lies 3 residues beyond the end of the read and is filled in from the germline J gene. The genes are TRBV19 and TRBJ1-2, with 7 bases fitting TRBD1. There are 14 residues in the CDR3. Germline values: CDR1 LNHDA, CDR2 SQIVND (reference sequence). CDR3 bases read: TGTGCCAGTAGTATCGGGACAGCTCTCTACGAC. Its protein product is CASSIGTALYD. The entire CDR3 protein is CASSIGTALYDYTF.

Of note for this clone: The read comes to an end 3 residues before the CDR3 does, leaving the germline J gene to fill in the end. V gene TRBV4-2 combines with J gene TRBJ1-1; 9 positions agree with TRBD1. V lost 0 bases to trimming and J lost 4 bases; unmatched junction nucleotides: 3. This CDR3 is built from 15 residues. Germline V gene lookup returns CDR1 LGHNA and CDR2 YNFKEQ. The CDR3 spells CASSQDLQGATEAFF. The DNA read from the CDR3 is TGTGCCAGCAGCCAAGACCTACAGGGGGCCACTGAA.

Notes on this clone: The CDR3 extends 3 residues past the end of the read, so its final part is completed from the germline J gene. J is TRBJ1-2 and V is TRBV2, with TRBD1 as a possible D gene (5 bases). The germline CDR1 and CDR2 sequences are SNHLY and FYNNEI. This CDR3 spans 13 amino acids. The V end lost 7 bases, the J end lost 4 bases, and 13 bases lay between the germline ends. The CDR3: CASTSGTAYGYTF. CDR3 DNA, as far as it was read: TGTGCCAGCACCTCCGGGACTGCCTATGGC.

Regarding this clone: The CDR3 end is not reached by the read, which stops 3 residues before it; the germline J gene fills it in. The gene calls are TRBV6-2 or TRBV6-3 and TRBJ2-3; 9 bases are a match to TRBD2. CDR3 length equals 15 residues. CDR1 is MNHEY, CDR2 SVGEGT, per germline. Here the CDR3 reads CASRLAGAGKETQYF. The sequenced part of the CDR3 DNA is TGTGCCAGCAGATTAGCGGGAGCGGGAAAAGAGACG.

On this clone itself: The CDR3 extends 3 residues past the end of the read, so its final part is completed from the germline J gene. The chain recombines TRBV20-1 with TRBJ2-4; D gene uncertain. The CDR3 contains 11 residues. Trimming removed 5 bases at V and 8 bases at J, with 10 bases between. The germline gives CDR1 DFQATT, CDR2 SNEGSKA (reference sequence). The CDR3 sequence is CSASTQHIQYF. Partial CDR3 DNA: TGCAGTGCTTCGACACAGCACATT.

For this clone: The missing CDR3 end, 3 residues past where the read stops, is filled in from the germline J gene. The chain employs TRBV12-3 or TRBV12-4 and TRBJ1-5; D ambiguous. The length of the CDR3 is 14 residues. V gave up 6 bases and J gave up 0 bases, with 9 bases separating them. CDR3 DNA, as far as it was read: TGTGCCAGCAGCGGTGGTTATAGCAATCAGCCC. It translates to CASSGGYSNQP. The complete CDR3 protein is CASSGGYSNQPQHF.

As concerns this clone: From the germline J gene comes the end of the CDR3, since the read stops 3 residues before it. This chain uses TRBV7-2 with TRBJ2-2; D gene unclear. The CDR3 contains 15 residues. From germline, CDR1 is SGHTA and CDR2 FQGNSA. The CDR3 reads CASSLSVQPNEKLFF. The sequenced part of the CDR3 DNA is TGTGCCAGCAGCTTATCGGTACAGCCGAATGAAAAG.

Concerning this clone: The read comes to an end 3 residues before the CDR3 does, leaving the germline J gene to fill in the end. This chain uses TRBV20-1 with TRBJ1-2, with TRBD1 as a possible D gene (6 bases). From germline, CDR1 is DFQATT and CDR2 SNEGSKA (reference sequence). This CDR3 contains 12 residues. The V end lost 3 bases, the J end lost 4 bases, and 9 bases lay between the germline ends. The sequenced CDR3 bases are TGCAGTGCTAGTCCCAGGGGCTATGGC. Translated: CSASPRGYG. The whole CDR3 reads CSASPRGYGYTF.

Regarding this clone: Coverage ceases 3 residues before the CDR3 finishes, and the germline J gene fills in the end. The chain combines TRBV19 with TRBJ1-6; 7 bases agree with TRBD1. The CDR3 contains 15 residues. CDR1 and CDR2 from the germline V gene are LNHDA and SQIVND (reference sequence). Losses at the gene ends were 7 bases for V and 6 bases for J; bases not matched to a gene: 9. CDR3 DNA, as far as it was read: TGTGCCAGTAAGCCCCGGGACAGTACTAATTCACCC. It encodes CASKPRDSTNSP. The whole CDR3 sequence is CASKPRDSTNSPLHF.